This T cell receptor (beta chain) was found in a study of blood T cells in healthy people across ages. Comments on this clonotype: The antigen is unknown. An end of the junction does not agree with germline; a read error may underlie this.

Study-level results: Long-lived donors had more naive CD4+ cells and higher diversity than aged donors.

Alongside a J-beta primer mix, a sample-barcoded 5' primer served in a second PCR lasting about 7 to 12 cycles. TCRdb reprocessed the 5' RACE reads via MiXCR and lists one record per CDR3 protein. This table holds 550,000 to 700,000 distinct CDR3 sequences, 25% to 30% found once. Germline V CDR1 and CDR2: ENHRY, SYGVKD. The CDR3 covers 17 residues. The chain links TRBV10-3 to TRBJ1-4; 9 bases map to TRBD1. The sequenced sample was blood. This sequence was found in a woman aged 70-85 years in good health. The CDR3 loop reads CAISRDRAPATNEKLLF. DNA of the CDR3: TGTGCCATCAGTCGGGACAGGGCTCCCGCAACTAATGAAAAACTGCTTTTT.